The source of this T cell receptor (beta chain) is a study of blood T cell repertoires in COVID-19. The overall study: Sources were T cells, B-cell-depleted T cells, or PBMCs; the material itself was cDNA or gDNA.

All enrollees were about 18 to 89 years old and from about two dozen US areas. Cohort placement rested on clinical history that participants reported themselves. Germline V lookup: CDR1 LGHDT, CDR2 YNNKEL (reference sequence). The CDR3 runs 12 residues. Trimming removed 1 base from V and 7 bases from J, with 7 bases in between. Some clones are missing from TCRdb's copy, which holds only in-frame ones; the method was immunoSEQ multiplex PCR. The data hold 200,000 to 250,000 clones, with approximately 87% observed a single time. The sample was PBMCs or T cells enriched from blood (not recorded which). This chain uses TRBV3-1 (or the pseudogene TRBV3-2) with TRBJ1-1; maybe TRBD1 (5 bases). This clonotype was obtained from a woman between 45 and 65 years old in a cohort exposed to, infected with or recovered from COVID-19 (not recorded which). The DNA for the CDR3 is TGTGCCAGCAGCCAAGGGGACTTTGAAGCTTTCTTT. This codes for CASSQGDFEAFF.